Detailed here is one T cell receptor beta chain. What it recognizes is unknown. Looked up from germline, CDR1 is MGHRA and CDR2 is YSYEKL. V was clipped by 3 bases and J by 8 bases; unmatched bases: 16. The CDR3 runs 18 residues. 13 Jbeta primers and 60 Vbeta primers were used for the PCR. Only in-frame clones appear in the TCRdb table, and some are missing; sequencing was by immunoSEQ multiplex PCR. Of roughly 160,000 clones listed, 70% to 85% are singletons. This cohort consisted of healthy bone marrow donors. These data are taken from a study of cytomegalovirus exposure and HLA in healthy donors. Study-level background: Unique TCRs numbering approximately 81 million, obtained from HLA-typed donors, made up an early data release. General study points: Common viral pathogens seemed, in a later analysis, to connect with several of the most significant clusters. Based on reports, TCR beta sequences accurately predicted HLA-A and HLA-B alleles for most subjects.

This sequence joins TRBV4-1 and TRBJ2-1; 10 bases line up with TRBD2. The sample consisted of PBMCs. This sequence was found in a woman in her thirties in good health and CMV-seronegative. CDR3 nucleotide sequence: TGCGCCAGCAGCCAGAGGGGGTTTGCGAGCGGGAGGGACCATGAGCAGTTCTTC. Translating it yields CASSQRGFASGRDHEQFF.